The T cell receptor beta chain described here comes from a study of T cells after yellow fever vaccination. For the study at large: Preparation used SMART-Seq v4 Ultra Low Input for the low-cell-number fractions.

CDR1 is MNHNS, CDR2 SASEGT, per germline. V lost 6 bases to trimming and J lost 0 bases, with 18 bases between them. The CDR3 totals 18 residues. TCRdb itself ran the 5' RACE reads through MiXCR, one entry per CDR3 protein. Of fewer than 450,000 distinct CDR3 sequences detected, 11% appear once; the ten largest clones hold 18%. In this sample, this clonotype turned up many times. V is TRBV6-1 and J is TRBJ2-6, with D possibly being TRBD1 or TRBD2 (6 bases each). This clonotype originated in a man between 18 and 29 years old who received the YFV17D yellow fever vaccine. The sequenced sample was PBMCs, obtained on the day of the first yellow fever vaccination. CDR3 sequence (DNA): TGTGCCAGCAGGAACAGGCCGGGGGCTATCTCTGGGGCCAACGTCCTGACTTTC. It codes for CASRNRPGAISGANVLTF.